One sample yielded the 10 T cell receptor beta chains listed below, sequenced in a study of breast tumors, draining lymph nodes, adjacent tissues. The lymph nodes were axillary draining lymph nodes from breast cancer patients. TCRdb processed the multiplex PCR reads anew with MiXCR; each CDR3 protein has one entry. The sample has 150,000 to 200,000 distinct CDR3 sequences, roughly 30% seen once. The specimen was axillary lymph node tissue. The receptors were sampled from a female donor with breast cancer. Some clones in this sample may be carry-over from other donors' samples.

The gene calls are TRBV11-3 and TRBJ2-7; 7 nucleotides line up with TRBD1. Trimming removed 3 bases from V and 3 bases from J; junction bases left unmatched: 8. Germline V gene sequence: CDR1 SGHNT, CDR2 YENEEA. This CDR3 is built from 15 residues. In nucleotides, the CDR3 is TGTGCCAGCAGCTTGGCCGGGACAGAAAACTACGAGCAGTACTTC. Translated, it gives CASSLAGTENYEQYF.

This clonotype was seen repeatedly, ten times or more. V is TRBV4-1 and J is TRBJ2-7; no reliable D call. Germline V gene data show CDR1 as MGHRA and CDR2 as YSYEKL. This CDR3 spans 15 amino acids. Trimming cost V 4 bases and J 0 bases, with 13 bases left between them. This CDR3 is CASSPPLGRSYEQYF. CDR3 coding DNA: TGCGCCAGCAGCCCCCCGCTAGGACGCTCCTACGAGCAGTACTTC.

On this clonotype itself: Given a much more abundant clone one base away, this may be a read error. This chain uses TRBV20-1 with TRBJ1-2; D perhaps matches TRBD1 (6 bases). Germline V gene data show CDR1 as DFQATT and CDR2 as SNEGSKA (reference sequence). This CDR3 contains 13 residues. The CDR3 region is CSASLDSIYAYTF. DNA for the CDR3: TGCAGTGCTAGTTTGGACAGTATCTATGCCTACACCTTC.

This clonotype appeared many times. The V call is TRBV11-1, the J call TRBJ2-3; D perhaps matches TRBD1 (6 bases). CDR3 size: 15 residues. Germline V gives CDR1 SGHAT, CDR2 FQDESV (reference sequence). Trimming left V 1 base short and J 5 bases short, with 13 bases between. In DNA form, the CDR3 reads TGTGCCAGCAGCTTAGGTAGGACAGCAATAGATACGCAGTATTTT. Protein: CASSLGRTAIDTQYF.

The chain links TRBV9 to TRBJ1-1; 8 bases fit TRBD1. Germline values: CDR1 SGDLS, CDR2 YYNGEE. CDR3 size: 16 residues. With V trimmed by 0 bases and J by 1 base, 5 bases remained unmatched. The CDR3 DNA is TGTGCCAGCAGCGTAGATCAGGGGGCTTGGAACACTGAAGCTTTCTTT. It translates to CASSVDQGAWNTEAFF.

This clonotype showed up many times. The chain is built from TRBV19 and TRBJ1-4; 8 bases are a match to TRBD1. The V segment lost 9 bases and the J segment 2 bases; nucleotides outside the gene matches: 17. Germline values: CDR1 LNHDA, CDR2 SQIVND (reference sequence). This CDR3 has 18 amino acids. The CDR3 loop is CASHAGTGFIQTNEKLFF. The CDR3 DNA is TGTGCCAGCCATGCCGGGACAGGCTTTATTCAGACTAATGAAAAACTGTTTTTT.

This clonotype was counted many times. The chain employs TRBV20-1 and TRBJ2-5; 8 positions agree with TRBD2. V shed 0 bases and J 0 bases; nucleotides not matched to a gene: 6. The CDR3 sequence is 16 residues long. Germline CDR1 DFQATT, CDR2 SNEGSKA (reference sequence). For the CDR3, the DNA is TGCAGTGCTAGAGATCCGCCGGGAGGGTACCAAGAGACCCAGTACTTC. It codes for CSARDPPGGYQETQYF.

Points on this clonotype: Just one base apart from a much larger clone, this may be a read error. The chain combines TRBV12-3 or TRBV12-4 with TRBJ2-7; D gene uncertain. The CDR3 is 12 residues long. The V end was cut by 3 bases, the J end by 6 bases, with 9 bases between. The CDR3 region is CASSFIGGEQYF. DNA for the CDR3: TGTGCCAGCAGTTTCATCGGCGGCGAGCAGTACTTC.

Comments on this clonotype: Germline and junction disagree at one end, which may indicate a read error. V usage is TRBV7-9 and J usage is TRBJ1-6; a possible D gene is TRBD1 (5 bases). Germline CDR1 is SEHNR and CDR2 is FQNEAQ (reference sequence). This CDR3 is 18 amino acids long. In DNA form, the CDR3 reads TGTGCCAGCAGCCCGTGGGGCCGAACAAGCTCCTATAATCCACCCCTCCACTTT. Protein: CASSPWGRTSSYNPPLHF. Full variable domain (remainder filled in from reference TRBV7-9 and TRBJ1-6): DTGVSQNPRHKITKRGQNVTFRCDPISEHNRLYWYRQTLGQGPEFLTYFQNEAQLEKSRLLSDRFSAERPKGSFSTLEIQRTEQGDSAMYLCASSPWGRTSSYNPPLHFGNGTRLTVT.

This clonotype occurred a few times. This sequence joins TRBV12-3 or TRBV12-4 and TRBJ2-1; 8 nucleotides agree with TRBD2. The V and J ends lost 11 bases and 8 bases, in that order; junction bases with no gene match: 20. The length of the CDR3 is 16 residues. This CDR3 reads CAGIGGAGAGADEQFF. CDR3 sequence (DNA): TGTGCCGGCATCGGGGGGGCAGGGGCCGGAGCGGATGAGCAGTTCTTC.